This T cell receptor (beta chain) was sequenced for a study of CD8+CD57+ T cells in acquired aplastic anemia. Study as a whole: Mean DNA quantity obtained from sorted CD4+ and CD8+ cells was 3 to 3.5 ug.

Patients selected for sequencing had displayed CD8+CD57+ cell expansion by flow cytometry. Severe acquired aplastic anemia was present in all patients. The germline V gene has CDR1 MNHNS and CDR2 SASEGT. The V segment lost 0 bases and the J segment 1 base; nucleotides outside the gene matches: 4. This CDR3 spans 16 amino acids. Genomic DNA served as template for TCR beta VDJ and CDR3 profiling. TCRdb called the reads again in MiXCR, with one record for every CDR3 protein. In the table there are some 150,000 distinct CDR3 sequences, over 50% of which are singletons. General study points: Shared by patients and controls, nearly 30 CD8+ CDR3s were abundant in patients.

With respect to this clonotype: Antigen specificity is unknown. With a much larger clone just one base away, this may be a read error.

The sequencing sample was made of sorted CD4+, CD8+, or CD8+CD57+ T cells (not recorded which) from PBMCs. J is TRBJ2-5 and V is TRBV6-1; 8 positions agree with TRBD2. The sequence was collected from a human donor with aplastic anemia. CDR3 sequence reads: CASSEARGVPQETQYF. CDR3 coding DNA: TGTGCCAGCAGTGAAGCGCGGGGGGTACCCCAAGAGACCCAGTACTTC.